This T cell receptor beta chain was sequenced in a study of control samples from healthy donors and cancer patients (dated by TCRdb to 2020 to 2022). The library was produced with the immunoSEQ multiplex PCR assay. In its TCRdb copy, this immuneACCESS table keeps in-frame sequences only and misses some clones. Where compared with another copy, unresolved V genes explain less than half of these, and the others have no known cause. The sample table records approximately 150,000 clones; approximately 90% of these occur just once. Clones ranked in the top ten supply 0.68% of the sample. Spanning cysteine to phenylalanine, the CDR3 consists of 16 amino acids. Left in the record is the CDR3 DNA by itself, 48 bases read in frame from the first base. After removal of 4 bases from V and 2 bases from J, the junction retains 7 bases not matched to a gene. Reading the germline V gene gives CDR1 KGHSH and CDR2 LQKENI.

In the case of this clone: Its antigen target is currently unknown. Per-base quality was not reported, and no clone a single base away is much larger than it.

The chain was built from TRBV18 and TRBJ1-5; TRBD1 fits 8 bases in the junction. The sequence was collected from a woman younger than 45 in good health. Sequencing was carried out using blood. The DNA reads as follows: TGTGCCAGCTCACTCAGGGGGCCGGGTGGCAATCAGCCCCAGCATTTT. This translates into CASSLRGPGGNQPQHF.